The 10 T cell receptor beta chains below come from one sample, sequenced in a study of blood T cell repertoires in COVID-19. Sequenced by immunoSEQ multiplex PCR; TCRdb stores in-frame clones only, minus some. The sample yields around 180,000 clones, approximately 89% seen once. Input material: peripheral blood. These receptors were collected from a man in his forties or fifties with active or convalescent COVID-19.

This CDR3 is CASSSATGGKSGRGPQYF. The DNA of the CDR3 is TGTGCCAGCAGCTCAGCGACAGGCGGTAAATCGGGTCGGGGTCCCCAGTACTTC. The gene calls are TRBV7-9 and TRBJ2-5, with a weak D call TRBD1 (6 bases). Per germline, CDR1 SEHNR and CDR2 FQNEAQ (reference sequence). V was pared by 4 bases and J by 9 bases, with 30 bases between. This CDR3 spans 18 amino acids.

This sequence joins TRBV11-1 and TRBJ2-7; D is ambiguous. Germline V gene lookup returns CDR1 SGHAT and CDR2 FQDESV (reference sequence). With 1 base removed from V and 7 bases from J, the gap between germline ends came to 11 bases. This CDR3 region has 13 residues. The DNA of the CDR3 is TGTGCCAGCAGCTTAGTTGCTTCTCGGGAGCAGTACTTC. This codes for CASSLVASREQYF.

V is TRBV6-1 and J is TRBJ1-1; D is unresolved. Trimming cost V 1 base and J 1 base, with 10 bases left between them. The CDR3 runs to 15 residues. CDR1 and CDR2 from the germline V gene are MNHNS and SASEGT. CDR3 amino acids: CASSEGLTWNTEAFF. The CDR3 region has the DNA TGTGCCAGCAGTGAAGGCCTGACATGGAACACTGAAGCTTTCTTT.

J is TRBJ2-7 and V is TRBV11-3; 9 nucleotides agree with TRBD1. The germline gives CDR1 SGHNT, CDR2 YENEEA. After removal of 3 bases from V and 7 bases from J, the junction contained 4 bases not matched to a gene. The CDR3 loop spans 13 amino acids. This chain's CDR3 is CASSFTDRGEQYF. The CDR3 coding sequence is TGTGCCAGCAGCTTTACGGACAGGGGTGAGCAGTACTTC.

The gene calls are TRBV4-1 and TRBJ2-7; D gene unclear. This CDR3 comprises 14 residues. The V gene lost 0 bases and the J gene lost 7 bases, with 13 bases spanning the gap. Per germline, CDR1 MGHRA and CDR2 YSYEKL. CDR3 sequence reads: CASSQDEALREQYF. The CDR3, as DNA: TGCGCCAGCAGCCAAGATGAAGCCCTTAGAGAGCAGTACTTC.

The chain recombines TRBV9 with TRBJ2-7; the D gene is possibly TRBD2 (6 bases). The CDR3 sequence is 14 residues long. Trimming shortened V by 2 bases and J by 2 bases, and 11 bases separated the two germline ends. The V gene's germline CDR1 is SGDLS and CDR2 YYNGEE. The CDR3 DNA is TGTGCCAGCAGCGTGGGGGGACCACCCTACGAGCAGTACTTC. It codes for CASSVGGPPYEQYF.

The V and J genes are TRBV7-6 and TRBJ1-1; D is uncertain. From germline, CDR1 is SGHVS and CDR2 FNYEAQ. The CDR3 totals 15 residues. With 1 base removed from V and 3 bases from J, the gap between germline ends came to 12 bases. The CDR3 coding sequence is TGTGCCAGCAGCTTAGTTCCGGGTCAGTACACTGAAGCTTTCTTT. Translation: CASSLVPGQYTEAFF. Complete variable domain (other parts from reference TRBV7-6 and TRBJ1-1): GAGVSQSPRYKVTKRGQDVALRCDPISGHVSLYWYRQALGQGPEFLTYFNYEAQQDKSGLPNDRFSAERPEGSISTLTIQRTEQRDSAMYRCASSLVPGQYTEAFFGQGTRLTVV.

The chain combines TRBV7-9 with TRBJ1-3; D unresolved. Per the germline V gene, CDR1 is SEHNR and CDR2 is FQNEAQ (reference sequence). The V end was cut by 4 bases, the J end by 7 bases, with 8 bases between. The CDR3 totals 12 residues. CDR3 region: CASSSDTNTIYF. The CDR3 DNA reads TGTGCCAGCAGCTCCGACACCAACACCATATATTTT.

The V gene is TRBV30, the J gene TRBJ2-7, with D maybe TRBD1 (6 bases). With 3 bases removed from V and 6 bases from J, the gap between germline ends came to 15 bases. Germline values: CDR1 GTSNPN, CDR2 SVGIG (reference sequence). This CDR3 has 13 amino acids. CDR3 protein: CAWSRPTGIEQYF. The CDR3 DNA reads TGTGCCTGGAGCCGACCGACAGGAATCGAGCAGTACTTC.

The CDR3 region has the DNA TGTGCCAGCAGCCAAGTGGCCGGGGGATCCTCCTACGAGCAGTACTTC. Protein sequence: CASSQVAGGSSYEQYF. The rearrangement links TRBV14 to TRBJ2-7; D is perhaps TRBD2 (6 bases). Germline values: CDR1 SGHDN, CDR2 FVKESK. The V end lost 1 base, the J end lost 0 bases, and 13 bases lay between the germline ends. This CDR3 contains 16 residues.